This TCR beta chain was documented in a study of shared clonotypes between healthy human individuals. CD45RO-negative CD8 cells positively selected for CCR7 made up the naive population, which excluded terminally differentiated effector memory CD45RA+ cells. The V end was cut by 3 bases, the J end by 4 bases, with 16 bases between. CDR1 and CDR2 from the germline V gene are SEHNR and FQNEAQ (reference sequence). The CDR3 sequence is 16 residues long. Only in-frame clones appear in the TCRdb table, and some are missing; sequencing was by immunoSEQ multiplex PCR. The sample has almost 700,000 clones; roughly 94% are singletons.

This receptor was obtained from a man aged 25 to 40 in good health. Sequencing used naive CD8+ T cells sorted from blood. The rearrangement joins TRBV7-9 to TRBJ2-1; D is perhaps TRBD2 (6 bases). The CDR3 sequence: CASSFRTGGRYNEQFF. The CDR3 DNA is TGTGCCAGCAGCTTCCGGACTGGGGGGAGGTACAATGAGCAGTTCTTC.